This entry lists 20 T cell receptor beta chains sequenced from one sample in a study of blood T cell repertoires in COVID-19. Method: immunoSEQ multiplex PCR; TCRdb's copy keeps in-frame clones and lacks some. This sample has 200,000 or so clones; around 81% occur once, and the top ten carry 7.5%. Sequencing was carried out using PBMCs or T cells enriched from blood (not recorded which). The receptors derive from a man aged 40-55 years who had recovered from COVID-19.

This clone was seen a handful of times. V and J are TRBV3-1 (or the pseudogene TRBV3-2) and TRBJ1-4; 7 positions match TRBD1. V shed 1 base, J shed 3 bases, and the junction held 2 bases outside the gene matches. CDR1 and CDR2 from the germline V gene are LGHDT and YNNKEL (reference sequence). The CDR3 is 15 residues long. Here the CDR3 reads CASSQADRPNEKLFF. Written as DNA, the CDR3 is TGTGCCAGCAGCCAAGCGGACAGGCCTAATGAAAAACTGTTTTTT.

This chain links TRBV19 with TRBJ1-5, with TRBD1 matching 11 bases. This CDR3 has 16 residues. From germline, CDR1 is LNHDA and CDR2 SQIVND (reference sequence). V lost 6 bases to trimming and J lost 7 bases; unmatched junction nucleotides: 11. The CDR3 loop reads CASRLDSGTGGQPQHF. The CDR3, as DNA: TGTGCCAGTAGACTAGACTCCGGGACAGGGGGACAGCCCCAGCATTTT.

The DNA for the CDR3 is TGCGCCAGCAGCTTGCTGCCAGAGGGCTCTGACTATGGCTACACCTTC. It codes for CASSLLPEGSDYGYTF. This sequence joins TRBV5-1 and TRBJ1-2; D call uncertain. Trimming pared 1 base from V and 3 bases from J, leaving 16 bases between. The CDR3 contains 16 residues. Germline V gives CDR1 SGHRS, CDR2 YFSETQ.

This rearrangement joins TRBV5-6 to TRBJ2-7, with 8 bases lining up with TRBD2. Trimming at V came to 4 bases and at J to 3 bases, leaving 6 bases not matched to a gene. The CDR3 runs to 14 residues. Germline CDR1 is SGHDT and CDR2 is YYEEEE. CDR3 in DNA: TGTGCCAGCAGCCCCGGCCTAGCGGGCTACGAGCAGTACTTC. Protein sequence: CASSPGLAGYEQYF. The full variable domain, rest sourced from reference TRBV5-6 and TRBJ2-7, is DAGVTQSPTHLIKTRGQQVTLRCSPKSGHDTVSWYQQALGQGPQFIFQYYEEEERQRGNFPDRFSGHQFPNYSSELNVNALLLGDSALYLCASSPGLAGYEQYFGPGTRLTVT.

The J gene is TRBJ2-2, the V gene TRBV5-1; weak D call: TRBD1 (5 bases). V was pared by 6 bases and J by 2 bases, with 11 bases between. The CDR3 totals 14 residues. Germline V gene sequence: CDR1 SGHRS, CDR2 YFSETQ. DNA of the CDR3: TGCGCCAGCAAAGGAGACAGTAACACCGGGGAGCTGTTTTTT. Its translation is CASKGDSNTGELFF.

The chain links TRBV3-1 (or the pseudogene TRBV3-2) to TRBJ2-5; TRBD2 matches at 13 bases. The CDR3 is made up of 18 amino acids. CDR1 is LGHDT and CDR2 is YNNKEL in the germline V gene (reference sequence). The V and J ends lost 3 bases and 0 bases, in that order; junction bases with no gene match: 7. The CDR3 is CASSHLLGTSGNQETQYF. DNA of the CDR3: TGTGCCAGCAGCCATTTACTTGGGACTAGCGGGAACCAAGAGACCCAGTACTTC.

A single count supports this clone. The genes are TRBV7-8 and TRBJ1-1; D remains ambiguous. Trimming removed 4 bases at V and 10 bases at J, with 16 bases between. The CDR3 totals 13 residues. The germline CDR1 and CDR2 sequences are SGHVS and FQNEAQ. The CDR3 nucleotides are TGTGCCAGCAGCTCCCCCTCCGGGTCATCAGCTTTCTTT. Translated: CASSSPSGSSAFF.

The rearrangement links TRBV2 to TRBJ2-6; D is perhaps TRBD1 (5 bases). The CDR3 contains 15 residues. Trimming removed 9 bases from V and 0 bases from J, with 12 bases in between. Germline loops: CDR1 SNHLY, CDR2 FYNNEI. The DNA for the CDR3 is TGTGCCAGGGCGACAGCCAACTCTGGGGCCAACGTCCTGACTTTC. As protein: CARATANSGANVLTF.

The chain employs TRBV5-1 and TRBJ1-1; D is unresolved. V was trimmed by 0 bases and J by 6 bases, leaving 9 bases between them. CDR1 SGHRS and CDR2 YFSETQ come from the germline V gene. CDR3 length: 13 amino acids. The CDR3 nucleotides read TGCGCCAGCAGCTTGGACGGGAATGCTGAAGCTTTCTTT. Protein: CASSLDGNAEAFF.

The rearrangement links TRBV5-4 to TRBJ1-4; D perhaps matches TRBD1 (5 bases). CDR3 size: 14 residues. Trimming removed 4 bases at V and 8 bases at J, with 15 bases between. Germline CDR1 reads SGHNT; CDR2 reads YYREEE (reference sequence). Written as DNA, the CDR3 is TGTGCCAGCAGCCCGGGACTCAACGGGGAAAAACTGTTTTTT. The encoded protein is CASSPGLNGEKLFF. The whole variable domain, remainder taken from reference TRBV5-4 and TRBJ1-4, is ETGVTQSPTHLIKTRGQQVTLRCSSQSGHNTVSWYQQALGQGPQFIFQYYREEENGRGNFPPRFSGLQFPNYSSELNVNALELDDSALYLCASSPGLNGEKLFFGSGTQLSVL.

This clone was detected once. The chain couples TRBV19 to TRBJ2-2, with a possible D match to TRBD1 (5 bases). V lost 5 bases, J lost 5 bases, and 9 bases lay in between. Germline V gene sequence: CDR1 LNHDA, CDR2 SQIVND (reference sequence). The CDR3 is made up of 13 amino acids. The CDR3 protein is CASSPPGTGELFF. The CDR3 coding sequence is TGTGCCAGTAGTCCTCCAGGGACCGGGGAGCTGTTTTTT.

This chain links TRBV5-8 with TRBJ1-4; weak D call: TRBD1 (5 bases). Germline V gives CDR1 SGHTS, CDR2 YDEGEE. Trimming took off 0 bases at V and 6 bases at J, with 18 bases between the two ends. This CDR3 has 17 residues. For the CDR3, the DNA is TGTGCCAGCAGCTTGGGCAATAGGGGAGGCAGTTATGAAAAACTGTTTTTT. This codes for CASSLGNRGGSYEKLFF.

The V and J genes are TRBV6-5 and TRBJ1-4; D is possibly TRBD1 (5 bases). In germline, CDR1 is MNHEY, CDR2 SVGAGI. This CDR3 comprises 14 residues. Trimming removed 6 bases at V and 8 bases at J, with 16 bases between. CDR3 sequence reads: CASSSGGGWEKLFF. CDR3 sequence (DNA): TGTGCCAGCAGCTCCGGTGGGGGGTGGGAAAAACTGTTTTTT.

The chain is built from TRBV29-1 and TRBJ1-3; D is perhaps TRBD1 (5 bases). V lost 3 bases and J lost 2, with 11 bases in between. CDR1 is SQVTM and CDR2 is ANQGSEA in the germline V gene. CDR3 size: 14 residues. CDR3 protein: CSVDQGRTGNTIYF. The CDR3 bases are TGCAGCGTTGATCAGGGTAGAACTGGAAACACCATATATTTT.

This rearrangement joins TRBV27 to TRBJ2-2; TRBD1 matches at 8 bases. This CDR3 has 17 residues. Trimming took 4 bases from V and 6 from J; bases not matched to a gene: 13. CDR1 MNHEY and CDR2 SMNVEV come from the germline V gene (reference sequence). CDR3 loop: CASSSRTGQSNAGELFF. CDR3 DNA: TGTGCCAGCAGTTCGAGGACAGGGCAGAGTAACGCCGGGGAGCTGTTTTTT.

CDR3 in amino acids: CASSKSQGLFQPQHF. CDR3 nucleotides: TGTGCCAGCAGTAAGAGCCAGGGTCTGTTTCAGCCCCAGCATTTT. V gene TRBV2 combines with J gene TRBJ1-5; D possibly corresponds to TRBD1 (5 bases). Germline CDR1 reads SNHLY; CDR2 reads FYNNEI. The CDR3 sequence is 15 residues long. V was cut by 5 bases and J by 6 bases, with 17 bases left in between.

The rearrangement links TRBV4-2 to TRBJ1-4, with 7 bases fitting TRBD1. The V gene end was trimmed by 3 bases and the J gene end by 5 bases; junction bases not matched to a gene: 6. CDR1 LGHNA and CDR2 YNFKEQ come from the germline V gene. CDR3 length: 15 residues. CDR3 region: CASSHGDSGNEKLFF. Written as DNA, the CDR3 is TGTGCCAGCAGCCACGGGGACAGTGGGAATGAAAAACTGTTTTTT.

The chain has TRBV27 and TRBJ1-2; D not certain. V lost 6 bases and J 5 bases, leaving 10 bases between the germline ends. CDR1 MNHEY and CDR2 SMNVEV come from the germline V gene (reference sequence). The CDR3 extends over 12 amino acids. CDR3 DNA: TGTGCCAGCAGGAAGGAGGGTTATGGCTACACCTTC. Its protein is CASRKEGYGYTF.

This chain uses TRBV6-1 with TRBJ1-6; no clear D gene. Germline V gene sequence: CDR1 MNHNS, CDR2 SASEGT. The germline V and J ends were trimmed by 6 bases and 9 bases, with 18 bases remaining between them. The CDR3 runs to 15 residues. CDR3 DNA sequence: TGTGCCAGCAGCGCCGGGAGAGCCACCTCTTCACCCCTCCACTTT. Translation: CASSAGRATSSPLHF.

J is TRBJ1-1 and V is TRBV6-6, with 10 bases lining up with TRBD1. Germline V lookup: CDR1 MNHNY, CDR2 SVGAGI (reference sequence). V dropped 5 bases and J dropped 3; count of bases not matched to a gene: 3. This CDR3 is 14 amino acids long. The CDR3 spells CASSTGQGYTEAFF. The CDR3 nucleotides read TGTGCCAGCAGTACGGGACAGGGGTACACTGAAGCTTTCTTT.